The 20 T cell receptor beta chains listed next were all sequenced from one sample in a study of blood T cell repertoires in COVID-19. Produced via immunoSEQ multiplex PCR; TCRdb's table is partial and in-frame only. The data hold over 120,000 clones, with about four fifths observed a single time. The sample was peripheral blood. Source of these receptors: a human donor in a cohort sampled during active COVID-19.

The CDR3: CSATSGTAYNEQFF. The DNA of the CDR3 is TGCAGCGCAACTAGCGGGACTGCCTACAATGAGCAGTTCTTC. The chain has TRBV29-1 and TRBJ2-1; 10 positions agree with TRBD2. The CDR3 has 14 amino acids. The germline V gene encodes CDR1 SQVTM and CDR2 ANQGSEA. V trimming: 7 bases; J trimming: 2 bases; junction bases outside the gene matches: 5.

J is TRBJ2-5 and V is TRBV7-3, with D possibly TRBD1 on 5 matching bases. Germline CDR1 and CDR2: SGHTA and FQGTGA. The CDR3 spans 19 residues. Trimming took 2 bases from V and 0 from J, leaving 22 bases between them. CDR3 protein: CASSLGFMGSGNHQETQYF. The CDR3 DNA sequence: TGTGCCAGCAGCTTAGGTTTCATGGGGTCAGGGAACCACCAAGAGACCCAGTACTTC.

This clone was found once. CDR3: CASSLAAGFWEKLFF. In DNA, the CDR3 is TGTGCCAGCAGCTTAGCGGCAGGGTTTTGGGAAAAACTGTTTTTT. V gene TRBV7-8 combines with J gene TRBJ1-4; tentative D call: TRBD1 (5 bases). The germline V and J ends were trimmed by 0 bases and 8 bases, with 13 bases remaining between them. The CDR3 length is 15 residues. Germline CDR1 SGHVS, CDR2 FQNEAQ.

CDR3 nucleotide sequence: TGTGCCAGCAGTTACTCCCCTAGCGGGAGTTCCTACGAGCAGTACTTC. Translated: CASSYSPSGSSYEQYF. The V gene is TRBV6-5, the J gene TRBJ2-7, with 10 bases that match TRBD2. Germline-derived CDR1 and CDR2 are MNHEY and SVGAGI. The ends lost 0 bases at V and 1 base at J; junction bases unmatched: 3. The CDR3 runs 16 residues.

The rearrangement links TRBV27 to TRBJ2-5; 9 nucleotides line up with TRBD1. CDR1 MNHEY and CDR2 SMNVEV come from the germline V gene (reference sequence). The CDR3 has 15 amino acids. Trimming took 2 bases from V and 5 from J; bases not matched to a gene: 6. The CDR3 loop reads CASSLGGTGRETQYF. The DNA of the CDR3 is TGTGCCAGCAGTTTAGGGGGGACAGGGCGGGAGACCCAGTACTTC.

CDR3 DNA sequence: TGTGCCATCAGTGAGTCAGGAGGTGATGGCTCTGAAGCTTTCTTT. It encodes CAISESGGDGSEAFF. The chain employs TRBV10-3 and TRBJ1-1; D unclear. The ends were cut back, 0 bases at V and 6 bases at J, with 14 bases in the middle. This CDR3 contains 15 residues. CDR1 is ENHRY and CDR2 is SYGVKD in the germline V gene.

This rearrangement joins TRBV7-8 to TRBJ2-7, with 7 bases fitting TRBD1. CDR1 is SGHVS and CDR2 is FQNEAQ in the germline V gene. The CDR3 runs 15 residues. The J segment lost 9 bases and the V segment lost 5 bases, leaving 16 bases of the junction unmatched. The CDR3 spells CASSPRQGVLSVQYF. CDR3 bases: TGTGCCAGCAGCCCCCGACAGGGAGTGCTGTCCGTGCAGTACTTC.

The chain employs TRBV4-3 and TRBJ2-7; 9 nucleotides agree with TRBD2. Germline V CDR1 and CDR2: LGHNA, YSLEER. The CDR3 runs 16 residues. V lost 1 base and J lost 3; bases outside the gene matches: 7. The CDR3 sequence is CASSQGGGRDLYEQYF. The CDR3 bases are TGCGCCAGCAGCCAAGGTGGCGGGAGGGACCTCTACGAGCAGTACTTC.

This clone was counted a few times. The genes are TRBV19 and TRBJ1-1, with D unclear. V shed 0 bases and J shed 4 bases, with 6 bases lying between them. The CDR3 is 13 amino acids. Germline loops: CDR1 LNHDA, CDR2 SQIVND (reference sequence). In DNA form, the CDR3 reads TGTGCCAGTAGTATAGATCGGGGCACTGAAGCTTTCTTT. It encodes CASSIDRGTEAFF.

CDR3: CASSGQSWDTSYEQYF. CDR3 DNA: TGCGCCAGCAGTGGGCAGAGCTGGGACACCTCCTACGAGCAGTACTTC. This chain links TRBV10-2 with TRBJ2-7; TRBD1 might be the D (6 bases). The germline V and J ends were trimmed by 4 bases and 0 bases, with 16 bases remaining between them. The CDR3 length is 16 residues. From germline, CDR1 is WSHSY and CDR2 SAAADI.

J is TRBJ2-7 and V is TRBV3-1 (or the pseudogene TRBV3-2); possible D gene TRBD1, 6 bases. The V end lost 1 base, the J end lost 0 bases, and 13 bases lay between the germline ends. The CDR3 is 16 amino acids. CDR1 and CDR2 (germline): LGHDT, YNNKEL (reference sequence). CDR3 amino acids: CASSQGLSQGSYEQYF. The CDR3 bases are TGTGCCAGCAGCCAAGGACTCTCACAGGGCTCCTACGAGCAGTACTTC.

CDR3 sequence: CASSYSGALSNQPQHF. The CDR3 DNA reads as TGTGCCAGCAGTTACTCAGGAGCCCTGAGCAATCAGCCCCAGCATTTT. The chain carries TRBV6-2 or TRBV6-3 and TRBJ1-5; no firm D call. Germline V CDR1 and CDR2: MNHEY, SVGEGT. The CDR3 spans 16 residues. V lost 0 bases and J lost 1, with 10 bases in between.

V is TRBV11-2 and J is TRBJ2-5; 7 bases match TRBD2. V lost 5 bases, J lost 2 bases, and 5 bases stayed unmatched. CDR1 and CDR2 from the germline V gene are SGHAT and FQNNGV. This CDR3 region has 14 residues. CDR3 DNA sequence: TGTGCCAGCAGCGGACTAGGCGATCAAGAGACCCAGTACTTC. Translation: CASSGLGDQETQYF.

The V gene is TRBV19, the J gene TRBJ2-6, with a weak D call TRBD2 (5 bases). Germline lookup yields CDR1 LNHDA and CDR2 SQIVND (reference sequence). The CDR3 extends over 19 amino acids. V dropped 3 bases and J dropped 0 bases, with 18 bases sitting between them. CDR3 loop: CASSIVGWGVISGANVLTF. CDR3 nucleotide sequence: TGTGCCAGTAGTATCGTGGGGTGGGGAGTGATCTCTGGGGCCAACGTCCTGACTTTC.

The V and J genes are TRBV9 and TRBJ2-7, with D possibly being TRBD2 (7 bases). The V gene's germline CDR1 is SGDLS and CDR2 YYNGEE. The CDR3 runs 14 residues. V lost 4 bases to trimming and J lost 4 bases, with 15 bases between them. CDR3 sequence: CASSTAGGPYEQYF. The CDR3 coding sequence is TGTGCCAGCAGCACAGCCGGGGGGCCGTACGAGCAGTACTTC.

V and J are TRBV5-4 and TRBJ1-2; 8 nucleotides line up with TRBD1. The germline CDR1 and CDR2 sequences are SGHNT and YYREEE (reference sequence). Trimming cost V 1 base and J 0 bases; bases outside gene matches: 2. The CDR3 length is 15 residues. CDR3 DNA sequence: TGTGCCAGCAGCTTGAAGACAGGGGCTAACTATGGCTACACCTTC. This encodes CASSLKTGANYGYTF.

The V and J genes are TRBV5-4 and TRBJ2-7; 9 positions match TRBD2. V was clipped by 0 bases and J by 3 bases; unmatched bases: 7. This CDR3 spans 16 amino acids. Germline CDR1 and CDR2: SGHNT and YYREEE (reference sequence). CDR3 region: CASSLGGGGRGYEQYF. CDR3 bases: TGTGCCAGCAGCTTGGGAGGTGGCGGGAGGGGCTACGAGCAGTACTTC.

The chain employs TRBV24-1 and TRBJ1-3; tentative D call: TRBD1 (6 bases). Germline V gene lookup returns CDR1 KGHDR and CDR2 SFDVKD. CDR3 length: 15 residues. The V and J ends lost 4 bases and 0 bases respectively, with 9 bases between them. In nucleotides, the CDR3 is TGTGCCACCAGTGACGCACAGGGCTCTGGAAACACCATATATTTT. It is translated as CATSDAQGSGNTIYF.

The chain employs TRBV2 and TRBJ1-1; 7 bases fit TRBD1. The CDR3 is made up of 13 amino acids. The V gene end was trimmed by 9 bases and the J gene end by 1 base; junction bases not matched to a gene: 5. CDR1 and CDR2 from the germline V gene are SNHLY and FYNNEI. The CDR3 nucleotides are TGTGCCAGTCAGGGGGGCGCGAACACTGAAGCTTTCTTT. This translates into CASQGGANTEAFF. The variable domain in full, with the rest retrieved from reference TRBV2 and TRBJ1-1, is EPEVTQTPSHQVTQMGQEVILRCVPISNHLYFYWYRQILGQKVEFLVSFYNNEISEKSEIFDDQFSVERPDGSNFTLKIRSTKLEDSAMYFCASQGGANTEAFFGQGTRLTVV.

The genes are TRBV10-3 and TRBJ2-7, with 8 nucleotides matching TRBD2. J was trimmed by 5 bases and V by 7 bases; bases with no gene match: 10. Germline-derived CDR1 and CDR2 are ENHRY and SYGVKD. The CDR3 is 14 residues long. The CDR3 reads CAIMGGTSFHEQYF. The CDR3 coding sequence is TGTGCCATCATGGGGGGGACTAGTTTCCACGAGCAGTACTTC.